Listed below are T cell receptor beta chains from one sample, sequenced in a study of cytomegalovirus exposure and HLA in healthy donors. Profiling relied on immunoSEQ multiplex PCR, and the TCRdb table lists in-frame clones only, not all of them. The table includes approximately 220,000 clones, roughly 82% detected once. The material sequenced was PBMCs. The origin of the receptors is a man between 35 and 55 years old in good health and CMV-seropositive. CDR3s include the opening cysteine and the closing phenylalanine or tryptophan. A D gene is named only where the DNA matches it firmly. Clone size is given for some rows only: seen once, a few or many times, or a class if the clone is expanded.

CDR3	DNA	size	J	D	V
CASSPGGTGYGYTF	TGTGCCAGCAGCCCTGGGGGGACAGGCTATGGCTACACCTTC	-	TRBJ1-2	TRBD1	TRBV7-8
CASSISRNTGELFF	TGTGCCAGTAGTATCTCGCGCAACACCGGGGAGCTGTTTTTT	-	TRBJ2-2	-	TRBV19
CASSQEVPLGAGWLLEQYF	TGCGCCAGCAGCCAAGAGGTACCCTTGGGAGCGGGATGGCTCCTCGAGCAGTACTTC	-	TRBJ2-7	TRBD2	TRBV4-1
CASSAGVTSGITDTQYF	TGTGCCAGCAGTGCGGGGGTGACTAGCGGGATCACAGATACGCAGTATTTT	-	TRBJ2-3	TRBD2	TRBV2
CASSEQGAEDTQYF	TGTGCCAGCAGTGAACAGGGGGCGGAAGATACGCAGTATTTT	few	TRBJ2-3	TRBD1	TRBV6-4
CASSLGRQGLYNEQFF	TGTGCCAGCAGTCTGGGGCGACAGGGGCTATACAATGAGCAGTTCTTC	-	TRBJ2-1	TRBD1	TRBV27
CASSVVGGGIAEAFF	TGCGCCAGCAGCGTAGTGGGGGGGGGAATCGCTGAAGCTTTCTTT	-	TRBJ1-1	-	TRBV5-1
CASSLSKLGNEKLFF	TGTGCCAGCAGTTTAAGCAAACTAGGGAATGAAAAACTGTTTTTT	-	TRBJ1-4	-	TRBV28
CATNTGNEKLFF	TGTGCCACCAACACAGGGAATGAAAAACTGTTTTTT	few	TRBJ1-4	-	TRBV6-6
CASSIQGRDGNTF	TGTGCCAGTAGTATACAGGGTAGGGATGGCAACACCTTC	few	TRBJ1-2	-	TRBV19
CASGLVPGGGHNEQFF	TGTGCTAGTGGTTTGGTACCGGGCGGGGGGCACAATGAGCAGTTCTTC	-	TRBJ2-1	TRBD2	TRBV12-5
CASSYQADYEQYF	TGTGCCAGCAGTTACCAGGCCGACTACGAGCAGTACTTC	-	TRBJ2-7	-	TRBV6-5
CASSLTPNTNNEQFF	TGCGCCAGCAGCTTAACCCCGAACACCAACAATGAGCAGTTCTTC	-	TRBJ2-1	-	TRBV5-1
CASSLGRFQETQYF	TGTGCCAGCAGCTTGGGCCGGTTCCAAGAGACCCAGTACTTC	-	TRBJ2-5	-	TRBV5-6
CAWRVAGGGETQYF	TGTGCCTGGAGGGTAGCGGGAGGCGGGGAGACCCAGTACTTC	-	TRBJ2-5	TRBD2	TRBV30
CASREGQGSYNEQFF	TGTGCCAGCAGGGAGGGACAGGGCTCCTACAATGAGCAGTTCTTC	-	TRBJ2-1	TRBD1	TRBV2
CASSFLGAPISDTQYF	TGTGCCAGCAGTTTCCTAGGGGCGCCTATTTCAGATACGCAGTATTTT	once	TRBJ2-3	-	TRBV27
CATSREHPGTSGSSYNEQFF	TGTGCCACCAGCAGAGAGCATCCTGGGACTAGCGGAAGCTCCTACAATGAGCAGTTCTTC	-	TRBJ2-1	TRBD2	TRBV15
CASSLNPSGTSGSRQYF	TGTGCCAGCAGCTTGAACCCATCCGGGACTAGCGGGAGCCGGCAGTATTTT	-	TRBJ2-3	TRBD2	TRBV7-9
CASNLPGQGRETQYF	TGTGCCAGCAATTTACCGGGACAGGGTCGGGAGACCCAGTACTTC	-	TRBJ2-5	TRBD1	TRBV2
CASSSYRDREALEQYF	TGTGCCAGCAGTAGTTACCGGGACAGGGAAGCCCTGGAGCAGTACTTC	-	TRBJ2-7	TRBD1	TRBV27
CSSSPAGGEGDTEAFF	TGTTCCAGCAGCCCAGCGGGGGGGGAGGGCGACACTGAAGCTTTCTTT	-	TRBJ1-1	-	TRBV7-9
CASSPGGLNTEAFF	TGCGCCAGCAGCCCTGGAGGGTTGAACACTGAAGCTTTCTTT	-	TRBJ1-1	-	TRBV4-1
CASSDSGSSYNEQFF	TGTGCCAGCAGTGATAGCGGATCTTCCTACAATGAGCAGTTCTTC	-	TRBJ2-1	-	TRBV6-4